These 22 T cell receptor beta chains were sequenced from one sample in a study of blood T cell repertoires in COVID-19. TCRdb's copy holds only in-frame clones and misses some; the assay was immunoSEQ multiplex PCR. The table lists 100,000 to 150,000 clones, roughly 85% of them singletons, with about 6.9% in the top ten. The sample comprised peripheral blood. Source of these receptors: a man older than 75 with active or convalescent COVID-19.

The sample holds one count of this clone. J is TRBJ2-3 and V is TRBV13; 7 bases agree with TRBD2. The CDR3 length is 15 residues. The V segment lost 6 bases and the J segment 0 bases; nucleotides outside the gene matches: 6. From germline, CDR1 is PRHDT and CDR2 FYEKMQ (reference sequence). CDR3 bases: TGTGCCAGCAGACGAAGACTAGCAAGCACAGATACGCAGTATTTT. Protein: CASRRRLASTDTQYF.

The chain carries TRBV25-1 and TRBJ1-4, with D perhaps TRBD1 (5 bases). Germline V CDR1 and CDR2: MGHDK, SYGVNS. Trimming stripped 4 bases from V and 8 bases from J, with 20 bases between. The CDR3 contains 16 residues. CDR3 residues: CASSGRWEGAREKLFF. In nucleotides, the CDR3 is TGTGCCAGCAGTGGGAGATGGGAAGGGGCGAGGGAAAAACTGTTTTTT.

This chain links TRBV30 with TRBJ2-3; no definite D call. The CDR3 is 16 amino acids. V dropped 0 bases and J dropped 1 base, with 14 bases sitting between them. Per germline, CDR1 GTSNPN and CDR2 SVGIG (reference sequence). In DNA form, the CDR3 reads TGTGCCTGGAGTGTTCCCGGAGCGACGGGCACAGATACGCAGTATTTT. Translating it yields CAWSVPGATGTDTQYF.

V is TRBV7-2 and J is TRBJ1-6; possibly TRBD1 for D (6 bases). The germline V and J ends were trimmed by 2 bases and 10 bases, with 18 bases remaining between them. The CDR3 is 16 amino acids. CDR1 is SGHTA, CDR2 FQGNSA, per germline. CDR3 amino acids: CASSLWTTVRGSPLHF. The CDR3 DNA follows: TGTGCCAGCAGCTTATGGACAACCGTTAGGGGGTCACCCCTCCACTTT.

The rearrangement joins TRBV7-6 to TRBJ2-7, with a possible D match to TRBD2 (7 bases). Germline-derived CDR1 and CDR2 are SGHVS and FNYEAQ. This CDR3 region has 18 residues. V gave up 1 base and J gave up 2 bases, with 21 bases separating them. The CDR3 spells CASSLVGGALAGAYEQYF. CDR3 coding DNA: TGTGCCAGCAGCTTAGTGGGGGGGGCACTAGCAGGGGCCTACGAGCAGTACTTC.

This sequence joins TRBV7-9 and TRBJ2-2, with 9 positions matching TRBD1. The CDR3 covers 19 residues. V trimming: 2 bases; J trimming: 1 base; junction bases outside the gene matches: 11. Germline V gene data show CDR1 as SEHNR and CDR2 as FQNEAQ (reference sequence). Here the CDR3 reads CASSLKPHPGQGNTGELFF. For the CDR3, the DNA is TGTGCCAGCAGCTTAAAACCTCATCCGGGACAGGGGAACACCGGGGAGCTGTTTTTT.

The chain carries TRBV27 and TRBJ2-7; 8 nucleotides align to TRBD2. Germline CDR1 and CDR2: MNHEY and SMNVEV (reference sequence). Trimming at V came to 6 bases and at J to 3 bases, leaving 4 bases not matched to a gene. The CDR3 is 13 residues long. The CDR3 DNA follows: TGTGCCAGCAGCATACGGGAGGGCTACGAGCAGTACTTC. The encoded protein is CASSIREGYEQYF.

V gene TRBV10-3 combines with J gene TRBJ2-2; 7 bases line up with TRBD1. V trimming: 4 bases; J trimming: 6 bases; junction bases outside the gene matches: 11. Looked up from germline, CDR1 is ENHRY and CDR2 is SYGVKD. This CDR3 is 16 amino acids long. The CDR3 sequence is CAISGGRQGASGELFF. The DNA for the CDR3 is TGTGCCATCAGTGGAGGGCGACAGGGTGCATCCGGGGAGCTGTTTTTT.

The rearrangement joins TRBV6-6 to TRBJ1-5, with 7 bases matching TRBD1. Losses at the gene ends were 0 bases for V and 7 bases for J; bases not matched to a gene: 6. Germline CDR1 reads MNHNY; CDR2 reads SVGAGI (reference sequence). The length of the CDR3 is 15 residues. CDR3 protein: CASSYSGGGRQPQHF. The CDR3 bases are TGTGCCAGCAGTTACTCAGGAGGGGGCCGCCAGCCCCAGCATTTT.

The chain links TRBV5-4 to TRBJ2-3; TRBD2 agrees at 13 bases. This CDR3 region has 17 residues. Trimming took 4 bases from V and 3 from J; bases not matched to a gene: 8. The germline V gene encodes CDR1 SGHNT and CDR2 YYREEE (reference sequence). CDR3 sequence reads: CASSGRTSGGETDTQYF. DNA of the CDR3: TGTGCCAGCAGCGGACGGACTAGCGGGGGTGAGACAGATACGCAGTATTTT.

The chain recombines TRBV11-2 with TRBJ1-4; 7 nucleotides match TRBD1. J was trimmed by 8 bases and V by 6 bases; bases with no gene match: 18. The CDR3 is 17 residues long. CDR1 SGHAT and CDR2 FQNNGV come from the germline V gene. The CDR3 reads CASRLIGTARGREKLFF. CDR3 coding DNA: TGTGCCAGCAGGTTGATCGGGACAGCCCGGGGAAGGGAAAAACTGTTTTTT.

This clone was detected a few times. This chain uses TRBV7-2 with TRBJ2-2; no firm D call. This CDR3 has 14 amino acids. CDR1 is SGHTA, CDR2 FQGNSA, per germline. V was shortened by 7 bases and J by 1 base, with 10 bases between the two germline ends. The chain's CDR3 is CASTLYRNTGELFF. The CDR3 nucleotides are TGTGCCAGCACCCTCTATCGGAACACCGGGGAGCTGTTTTTT.

This chain links TRBV29-1 with TRBJ1-2; 8 bases fit TRBD1. Germline V gene lookup returns CDR1 SQVTM and CDR2 ANQGSEA. The length of the CDR3 is 14 residues. V was pared by 4 bases and J by 7 bases, with 11 bases of the junction left unmatched. The chain's CDR3 is CSVVGVQGAAGYTF. The CDR3 DNA sequence: TGCAGCGTTGTAGGGGTCCAGGGGGCGGCTGGCTACACCTTC.

This sequence joins TRBV4-1 and TRBJ1-2, with no clear D. V lost 0 bases to trimming and J lost 3 bases, with 8 bases between them. Germline V gene data show CDR1 as MGHRA and CDR2 as YSYEKL. The CDR3 consists of 14 residues. DNA of the CDR3: TGCGCCAGCAGCCAAGATCAGGATCACTATGGCTACACCTTC. Protein product: CASSQDQDHYGYTF.

The chain carries TRBV24-1 and TRBJ1-2; TRBD1 agrees at 11 bases. J gave up 7 bases and V 7 bases, and 4 bases lay outside the gene matches. The CDR3 spans 13 residues. Germline V gene data show CDR1 as KGHDR and CDR2 as SFDVKD. The CDR3 bases are TGTGCCACCAGGGGACAGGGGGTTGGTGGCTACACCTTC. Protein product: CATRGQGVGGYTF.

The genes are TRBV4-2 and TRBJ1-1, with D possibly being TRBD1 (5 bases). Germline V CDR1 and CDR2: LGHNA, YNFKEQ. Trimming removed 1 base at V and 4 bases at J, with 16 bases between. This CDR3 region has 16 residues. The CDR3 sequence is CASSQAGRGASTEAFF. In nucleotides, the CDR3 is TGTGCCAGCAGCCAAGCCGGGAGAGGGGCGAGCACTGAAGCTTTCTTT.

Points on this clone: At the DNA level, this CDR3 is encoded by other sequences in the same sample as well. The V call is TRBV6-1, the J call TRBJ1-2; 10 nucleotides agree with TRBD1. V gave up 3 bases and J gave up 6 bases; unmatched junction bases: 4. The CDR3 runs 14 residues. Germline CDR1 and CDR2: MNHNS and SASEGT. The CDR3 DNA is TGTGCCAGCAGTGAGGCCGGGACAGGGGATGGCTACACCTTC. Translating it yields CASSEAGTGDGYTF.

The V and J genes are TRBV30 and TRBJ1-5; TRBD1 matches at 10 bases. CDR1 is GTSNPN, CDR2 SVGIG, per germline (reference sequence). The V and J ends lost 1 base and 7 bases, in that order; junction bases with no gene match: 4. The CDR3 length is 14 residues. CDR3 nucleotide sequence: TGTGCCTGGAGTGAGGGGACAGGGGTCCAGCCCCAGCATTTT. Its translation: CAWSEGTGVQPQHF.

The table lists this clone with a count of one. CDR3 in amino acids: CASSRQGSTAYEQYF. CDR3 in DNA: TGCGCCAGCAGCCGACAGGGAAGCACAGCCTACGAGCAGTACTTC. The rearrangement uses TRBV4-3 and TRBJ2-7; 7 bases map to TRBD1. CDR3 length: 15 amino acids. The germline V gene encodes CDR1 LGHNA and CDR2 YSLEER. J lost 2 bases, V lost 4 bases, and 8 bases had no gene match.

This rearrangement joins TRBV6-5 to TRBJ2-1, with 10 nucleotides matching TRBD1. J was trimmed by 7 bases and V by 8 bases; bases with no gene match: 8. This CDR3 spans 14 amino acids. From germline, CDR1 is MNHEY and CDR2 SVGAGI. Written as DNA, the CDR3 is TGTGCCAGCTTAGACAGGGGGCGACAAAATGAGCAGTTCTTC. Its protein is CASLDRGRQNEQFF.

The chain recombines TRBV2 with TRBJ2-5, with 14 bases aligning to TRBD2. Germline V gene lookup returns CDR1 SNHLY and CDR2 FYNNEI. The CDR3 spans 18 residues. V dropped 7 bases and J dropped 1; count of bases not matched to a gene: 11. CDR3 amino acids: CASKDRTSGRPGQETQYF. The CDR3 DNA reads as TGTGCCAGCAAGGACCGGACTAGCGGGAGGCCCGGCCAAGAGACCCAGTACTTC.

CDR3 amino acids: CASSRRETTRDEQYF. As DNA, the CDR3 is TGTGCCAGCAGCCGCCGGGAGACGACGCGCGACGAGCAGTACTTC. The genes are TRBV7-9 and TRBJ2-7, with a tentative D call TRBD2 (6 bases). Germline V gene sequence: CDR1 SEHNR, CDR2 FQNEAQ (reference sequence). This CDR3 comprises 15 residues. V lost 5 bases to trimming and J lost 5 bases, with 19 bases between them.